This note documents a single T cell receptor beta chain sequence. The antigen is not known. Researchers ran the PCR with 60 Vbeta and 13 Jbeta primers. The table came from immunoSEQ multiplex PCR; TCRdb's copy has only in-frame clones and leaves some out. The sample yields tens of thousands of clones, 78% seen once. The data were obtained in a study of cytomegalovirus exposure and HLA in healthy donors. Broader study findings: TCR beta V- and J-gene trimming, according to a later analysis, was linked to a missense DCLRE1C variant.

The source of this sequence is a woman in her 40s in good health and CMV-seropositive. Sample: PBMCs.

The CDR3 sequence is CSVEQGRRQYF. The CDR3 DNA sequence: TGCAGCGTTGAGCAAGGGAGGCGCCAGTACTTC. This chain links TRBV29-1 with TRBJ2-7; weak D call: TRBD2 (6 bases). V dropped 3 bases and J dropped 10 bases, with 13 bases sitting between them. CDR1 and CDR2 (germline): SQVTM, ANQGSEA. The CDR3 spans 11 residues.